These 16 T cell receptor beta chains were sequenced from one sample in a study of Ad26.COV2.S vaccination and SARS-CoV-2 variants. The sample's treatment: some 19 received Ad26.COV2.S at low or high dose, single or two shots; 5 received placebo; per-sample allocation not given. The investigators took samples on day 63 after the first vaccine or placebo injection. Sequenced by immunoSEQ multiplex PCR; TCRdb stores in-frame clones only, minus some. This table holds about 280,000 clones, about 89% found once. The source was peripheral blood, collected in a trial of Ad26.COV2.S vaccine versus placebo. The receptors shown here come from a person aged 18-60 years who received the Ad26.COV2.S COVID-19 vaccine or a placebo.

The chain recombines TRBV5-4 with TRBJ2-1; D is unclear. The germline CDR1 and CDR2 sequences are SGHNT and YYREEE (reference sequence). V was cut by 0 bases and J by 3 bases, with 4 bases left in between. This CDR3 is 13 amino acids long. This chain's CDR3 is CASSLESYNEQFF. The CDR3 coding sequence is TGTGCCAGCAGCTTGGAAAGCTACAATGAGCAGTTCTTC.

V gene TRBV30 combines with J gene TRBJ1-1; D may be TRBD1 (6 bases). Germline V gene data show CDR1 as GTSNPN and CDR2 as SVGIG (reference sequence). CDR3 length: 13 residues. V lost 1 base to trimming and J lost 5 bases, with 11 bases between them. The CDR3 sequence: CAWSGQQGTEAFF. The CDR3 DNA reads TGTGCCTGGAGTGGCCAGCAGGGGACTGAAGCTTTCTTT.

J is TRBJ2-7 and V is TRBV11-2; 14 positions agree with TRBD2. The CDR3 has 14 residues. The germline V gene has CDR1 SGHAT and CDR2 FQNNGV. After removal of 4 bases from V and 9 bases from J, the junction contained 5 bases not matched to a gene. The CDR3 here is CASSSGTSGSVQYF. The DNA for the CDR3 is TGTGCCAGCAGCTCAGGGACTAGCGGGAGTGTGCAGTACTTC.

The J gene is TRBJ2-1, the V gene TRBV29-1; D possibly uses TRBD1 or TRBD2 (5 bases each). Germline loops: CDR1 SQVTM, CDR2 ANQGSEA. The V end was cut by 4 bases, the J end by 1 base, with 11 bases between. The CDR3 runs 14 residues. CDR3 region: CSVVGTASYNEQFF. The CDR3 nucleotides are TGCAGCGTTGTAGGGACGGCTTCCTACAATGAGCAGTTCTTC.

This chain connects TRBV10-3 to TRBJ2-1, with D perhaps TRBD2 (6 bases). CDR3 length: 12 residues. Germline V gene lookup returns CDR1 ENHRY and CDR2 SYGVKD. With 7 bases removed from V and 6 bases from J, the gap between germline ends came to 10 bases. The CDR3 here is CAIKAGRNEQFF. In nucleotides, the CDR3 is TGTGCCATCAAGGCGGGGCGCAATGAGCAGTTCTTC.

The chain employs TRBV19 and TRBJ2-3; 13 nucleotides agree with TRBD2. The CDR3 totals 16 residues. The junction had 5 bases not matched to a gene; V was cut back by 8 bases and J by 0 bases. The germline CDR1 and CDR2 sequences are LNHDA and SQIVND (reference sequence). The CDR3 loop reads CASGKTSGGSTDTQYF. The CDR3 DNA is TGTGCCAGTGGGAAGACTAGCGGGGGGAGCACAGATACGCAGTATTTT.

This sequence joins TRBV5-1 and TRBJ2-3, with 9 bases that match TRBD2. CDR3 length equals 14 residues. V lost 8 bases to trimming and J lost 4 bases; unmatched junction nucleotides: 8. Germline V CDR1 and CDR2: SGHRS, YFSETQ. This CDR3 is CASNVAGEADTQYF. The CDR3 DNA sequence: TGCGCCAGTAACGTAGCGGGAGAAGCAGATACGCAGTATTTT.

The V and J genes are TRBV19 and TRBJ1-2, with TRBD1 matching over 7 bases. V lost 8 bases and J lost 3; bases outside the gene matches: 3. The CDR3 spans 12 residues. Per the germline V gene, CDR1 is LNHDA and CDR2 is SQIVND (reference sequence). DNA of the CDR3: TGTGCCAGTGAGGGGGCGGACTATGGCTACACCTTC. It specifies CASEGADYGYTF.

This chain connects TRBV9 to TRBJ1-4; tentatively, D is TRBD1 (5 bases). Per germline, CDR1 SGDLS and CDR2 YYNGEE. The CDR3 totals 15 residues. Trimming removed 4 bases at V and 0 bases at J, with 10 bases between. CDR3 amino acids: CASSPLGATNEKLFF. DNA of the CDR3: TGTGCCAGCAGCCCCCTGGGGGCAACTAATGAAAAACTGTTTTTT. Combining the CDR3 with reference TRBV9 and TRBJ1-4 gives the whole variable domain DSGVTQTPKHLITATGQRVTLRCSPRSGDLSVYWYQQSLDQGLQFLIQYYNGEERAKGNILERFSAQQFPDLHSELNLSSLELGDSALYFCASSPLGATNEKLFFGSGTQLSVL.

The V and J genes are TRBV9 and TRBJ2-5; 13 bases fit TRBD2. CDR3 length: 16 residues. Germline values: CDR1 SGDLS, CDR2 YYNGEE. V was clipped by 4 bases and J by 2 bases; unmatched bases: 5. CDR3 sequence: CASSHALAGGQETQYF. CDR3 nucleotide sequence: TGTGCCAGCAGCCATGCACTAGCGGGAGGGCAAGAGACCCAGTACTTC.

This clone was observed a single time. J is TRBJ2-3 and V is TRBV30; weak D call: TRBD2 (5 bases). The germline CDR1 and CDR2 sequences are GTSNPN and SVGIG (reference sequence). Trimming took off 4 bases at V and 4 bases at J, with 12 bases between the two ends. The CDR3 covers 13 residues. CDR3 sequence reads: CAWNSIGADTQYF. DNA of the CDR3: TGTGCCTGGAATTCGATCGGGGCAGATACGCAGTATTTT.

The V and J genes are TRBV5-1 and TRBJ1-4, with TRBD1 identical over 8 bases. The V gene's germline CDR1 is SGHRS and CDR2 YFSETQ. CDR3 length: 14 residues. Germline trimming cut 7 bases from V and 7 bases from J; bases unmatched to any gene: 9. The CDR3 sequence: CASWAGGNGEKLFF. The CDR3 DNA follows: TGCGCCAGCTGGGCAGGGGGCAACGGTGAAAAACTGTTTTTT.

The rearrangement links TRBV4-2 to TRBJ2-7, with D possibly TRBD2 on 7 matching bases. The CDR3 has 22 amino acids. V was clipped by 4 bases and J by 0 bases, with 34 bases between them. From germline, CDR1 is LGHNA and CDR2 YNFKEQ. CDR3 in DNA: TGTGCCAGCAGCCCCCGCTTAGGGGGGGCGGGCCGAAGCGGATTACTCTCCTACGAGCAGTACTTC. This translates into CASSPRLGGAGRSGLLSYEQYF.

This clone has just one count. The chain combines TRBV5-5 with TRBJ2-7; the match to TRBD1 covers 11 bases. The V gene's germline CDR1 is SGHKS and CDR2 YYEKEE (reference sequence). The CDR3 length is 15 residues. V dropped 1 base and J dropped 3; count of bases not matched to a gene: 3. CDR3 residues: CASSLLGQGVYEQYF. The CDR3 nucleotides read TGTGCCAGCAGCTTGCTGGGACAGGGGGTCTACGAGCAGTACTTC.

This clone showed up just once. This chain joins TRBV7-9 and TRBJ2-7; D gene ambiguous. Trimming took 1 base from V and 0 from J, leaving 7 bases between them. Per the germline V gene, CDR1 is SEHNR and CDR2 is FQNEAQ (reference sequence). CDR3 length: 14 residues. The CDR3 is CASSLGGISYEQYF. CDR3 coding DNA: TGTGCCAGCAGCTTAGGGGGAATCTCCTACGAGCAGTACTTC.

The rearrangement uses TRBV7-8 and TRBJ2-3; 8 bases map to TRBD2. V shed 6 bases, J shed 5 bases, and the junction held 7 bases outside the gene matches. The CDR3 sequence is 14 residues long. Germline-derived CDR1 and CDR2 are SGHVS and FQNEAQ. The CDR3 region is CASSRSGGRDTQYF. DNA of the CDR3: TGTGCCAGCAGTAGAAGCGGGGGTAGAGATACGCAGTATTTT.